Listed here are 30 T cell receptor beta chains from one sample, sequenced in a study of T cell repertoires in cytomegalovirus infection. Each CDR3 protein is one row after TCRdb ran MiXCR on the reads. Here the sample spans tens of thousands of distinct CDR3 sequences, over 3.5% being singletons. Input material: PBMCs. The origin of the receptors is a human donor in good health (CMV status not recorded). Some clones in this sample may be carry-over from other donors' samples.

There are many counts of this clonotype. This chain uses TRBV7-2 with TRBJ1-5, with D unresolved. The germline V gene has CDR1 SGHTA and CDR2 FQGNSA. The length of the CDR3 is 14 residues. The V end lost 3 bases, the J end lost 6 bases, and 12 bases lay between the germline ends. The CDR3 sequence is CASSLAVVGQPQHF. DNA for the CDR3: TGTGCCAGCAGCTTGGCGGTGGTGGGTCAGCCCCAGCATTTT.

In its sample, this clonotype was seen many times. V is TRBV6-2 or TRBV6-3 and J is TRBJ2-1; 9 bases map to TRBD2. CDR3 length: 17 residues. Germline V gene sequence: CDR1 MNHEY, CDR2 SVGEGT. V lost 6 bases to trimming and J lost 6 bases; unmatched junction nucleotides: 15. CDR3 DNA: TGTGCCAGCAGGCAACGTGGGACTAGCTCCTCTCGCAATGAGCAGTTCTTC. Encoded protein: CASRQRGTSSSRNEQFF.

This clonotype was recorded at least ten times. The rearrangement uses TRBV12-3 or TRBV12-4 and TRBJ1-1, with D possibly being TRBD1 (5 bases). The CDR3 spans 13 residues. The V end lost 2 bases, the J end lost 3 bases, and 7 bases lay between the germline ends. CDR3 sequence reads: CASSLLGDTEAFF. For the CDR3, the DNA is TGTGCCAGCAGTTTACTGGGGGACACTGAAGCTTTCTTT.

The sample holds many counts of this clonotype. The rearrangement links TRBV18 to TRBJ1-5; the D is unclear. The germline gives CDR1 KGHSH, CDR2 LQKENI. V was trimmed by 3 bases and J by 5 bases, leaving 8 bases between them. This CDR3 region has 13 residues. The CDR3: CASSPDGYQPQHF. DNA for the CDR3: TGTGCCAGCTCACCGGACGGGTATCAGCCCCAGCATTTT.

This clonotype came up many times. The chain links TRBV7-8 to TRBJ1-3; D unclear. V was clipped by 2 bases and J by 2 bases, with 22 bases between them. The CDR3 contains 19 residues. Germline CDR1 SGHVS, CDR2 FQNEAQ. The CDR3 loop reads CASSLKFSRGGFAGNTIYF. The CDR3 DNA is TGTGCCAGCAGCTTAAAATTTTCTCGAGGAGGGTTTGCTGGAAACACCATATATTTT.

This clonotype was detected ten times or more. The rearrangement joins TRBV5-4 to TRBJ1-1; D might be TRBD1 (5 bases). Deletions cut 0 bases from V and 1 base from J, with 13 bases between. Germline lookup yields CDR1 SGHNT and CDR2 YYREEE (reference sequence). This CDR3 has 16 amino acids. The CDR3 is CASSLAGGPGNTEAFF. As DNA, the CDR3 is TGTGCCAGCAGCTTGGCGGGGGGTCCTGGGAACACTGAAGCTTTCTTT.

The chain uses TRBV7-9 and TRBJ1-4; 10 bases map to TRBD1. The CDR3 contains 17 residues. The germline V gene has CDR1 SEHNR and CDR2 FQNEAQ (reference sequence). Trimming removed 6 bases from V and 4 bases from J; junction bases left unmatched: 11. Written as DNA, the CDR3 is TGTGCCAGCAGAACCGGGACAGGGGTCCGAAATAATGAAAAACTGTTTTTT. Protein: CASRTGTGVRNNEKLFF.

This clonotype was seen at least ten times. The CDR3 reads CASSRDIEETQYF. The CDR3 DNA is TGTGCCAGCAGCCGGGACATCGAGGAGACCCAGTACTTC. The chain combines TRBV7-6 with TRBJ2-5, with a tentative D call TRBD1 (6 bases). The CDR3 length is 13 residues. CDR1 and CDR2 (germline): SGHVS, FNYEAQ. With 5 bases removed from V and 5 bases from J, the gap between germline ends came to 12 bases.

This clonotype was recorded at least ten times. V usage is TRBV7-3 and J usage is TRBJ2-5; 8 nucleotides line up with TRBD1. The CDR3 has 13 amino acids. The V and J ends lost 5 bases and 4 bases, in that order; junction bases with no gene match: 3. Germline V lookup: CDR1 SGHTA, CDR2 FQGTGA. CDR3 sequence (DNA): TGTGCCAGCAGCCAACAGGGGGGAGAGACCCAGTACTTC. Its protein is CASSQQGGETQYF.

This clonotype was observed many times. This chain links TRBV2 with TRBJ2-2; 8 bases agree with TRBD2. The length of the CDR3 is 16 residues. CDR1 is SNHLY, CDR2 FYNNEI, per germline. With V trimmed by 0 bases and J by 9 bases, 9 bases remained unmatched. The CDR3 sequence is CASSEALPGGARELFF. CDR3 sequence (DNA): TGTGCCAGCAGTGAAGCGCTGCCGGGGGGGGCCCGGGAGCTGTTTTTT.

This clonotype was seen at least ten times. The gene calls are TRBV7-2 and TRBJ2-3; no clear D. CDR3 size: 13 residues. The germline gives CDR1 SGHTA, CDR2 FQGNSA. V was trimmed by 2 bases and J by 5 bases, leaving 8 bases between them. For the CDR3, the DNA is TGTGCCAGCAGCTTACGCGGTGGAGATACGCAGTATTTT. It codes for CASSLRGGDTQYF.

This clonotype was seen repeatedly, ten times or more. The chain couples TRBV7-2 to TRBJ1-3; D is unresolved. Germline V lookup: CDR1 SGHTA, CDR2 FQGNSA. The CDR3 consists of 14 residues. Trimming took 3 bases from V and 7 from J, leaving 13 bases between them. The CDR3 DNA reads TGTGCCAGCAGCTTCGAGTCGGTCGCGAACACCATATATTTT. It translates to CASSFESVANTIYF.

There are many counts of this clonotype. The chain uses TRBV7-2 and TRBJ2-3; 7 nucleotides agree with TRBD2. The CDR3 is 13 amino acids. V dropped 0 bases and J dropped 6; count of bases not matched to a gene: 0. The V gene's germline CDR1 is SGHTA and CDR2 FQGNSA. The CDR3 DNA follows: TGTGCCAGCAGCTTAGCCGGGAGGGATACGCAGTATTTT. Protein: CASSLAGRDTQYF.

This clonotype has ten or more counts. The V and J genes are TRBV7-2 and TRBJ2-7, with a possible D match to TRBD2 (5 bases). CDR1 is SGHTA and CDR2 is FQGNSA in the germline V gene. The V end was cut by 2 bases, the J end by 3 bases, with 14 bases between. The CDR3 length is 15 residues. This CDR3 reads CASSLTTSGYYEQYF. For the CDR3, the DNA is TGTGCCAGCAGCTTAACCACTAGTGGGTACTACGAGCAGTACTTC.

This clonotype showed up many times. The V gene is TRBV7-9, the J gene TRBJ1-6; TRBD1 matches 7 bases. V lost 5 bases, J lost 7 bases, and 2 bases stayed unmatched. The CDR3 has 13 residues. CDR1 SEHNR and CDR2 FQNEAQ come from the germline V gene (reference sequence). The CDR3 DNA sequence: TGTGCCAGCAGCCAACAGGGGAATTCACCCCTCCACTTT. Protein product: CASSQQGNSPLHF.

This clonotype was observed many times. The rearrangement uses TRBV7-8 and TRBJ2-3; no clear D. This CDR3 is built from 14 residues. V was cut by 1 base and J by 0 bases, with 5 bases left in between. Germline-derived CDR1 and CDR2 are SGHVS and FQNEAQ. The CDR3 region has the DNA TGTGCCAGCAGCTTAGGGGTCAGCACAGATACGCAGTATTTT. Encoded protein: CASSLGVSTDTQYF.

This clonotype was picked up many times. This rearrangement joins TRBV7-3 to TRBJ2-3; D possibly corresponds to TRBD2 (5 bases). From germline, CDR1 is SGHTA and CDR2 FQGTGA. The CDR3 is made up of 14 amino acids. The ends were cut back, 5 bases at V and 0 bases at J, with 9 bases in the middle. CDR3 DNA sequence: TGTGCCAGCAGCCTTAGCGCTAGCACAGATACGCAGTATTTT. This translates into CASSLSASTDTQYF.

This clonotype appeared many times. The chain links TRBV7-8 to TRBJ2-3; a possible D gene is TRBD2 (5 bases). Germline CDR1 reads SGHVS; CDR2 reads FQNEAQ. The CDR3 sequence is 14 residues long. V dropped 4 bases and J dropped 0 bases, with 8 bases sitting between them. CDR3 nucleotide sequence: TGTGCCAGCAGCTCTGGGAGAAGCACAGATACGCAGTATTTT. This gives the protein CASSSGRSTDTQYF.

There are many counts of this clonotype. This rearrangement joins TRBV7-2 to TRBJ1-2; a possible D gene is TRBD1 (5 bases). Germline loops: CDR1 SGHTA, CDR2 FQGNSA. This CDR3 region has 15 residues. With 1 base removed from V and 2 bases from J, the gap between germline ends came to 11 bases. CDR3 sequence reads: CASSLVRGTNYGYTF. DNA for the CDR3: TGTGCCAGCAGCTTAGTTCGGGGGACCAACTATGGCTACACCTTC.

This clonotype was seen at least ten times. V gene TRBV7-2 combines with J gene TRBJ2-1; D may be TRBD1 or TRBD2 (7 bases each). CDR1 and CDR2 (germline): SGHTA, FQGNSA. V gave up 5 bases and J gave up 8 bases, with 19 bases separating them. This CDR3 contains 15 residues. The CDR3 loop is CASSRGGAGGDEQFF. CDR3 sequence (DNA): TGTGCCAGCAGCCGAGGGGGGGCAGGGGGTGATGAGCAGTTCTTC.

This clonotype was seen at least ten times. The rearrangement joins TRBV11-2 to TRBJ1-2; D is possibly TRBD1 (6 bases). Trimming left V 5 bases short and J 2 bases short, with 15 bases between. The CDR3 runs to 15 residues. Germline loops: CDR1 SGHAT, CDR2 FQNNGV. The CDR3 is CASSPYRTENYGYTF. For the CDR3, the DNA is TGTGCCAGCAGCCCCTACAGGACAGAAAACTATGGCTACACCTTC.

This clonotype was picked up many times. J is TRBJ1-6 and V is TRBV2; D not resolved. Trimming pared 4 bases from V and 6 bases from J, leaving 13 bases between. The CDR3 runs 15 residues. The V gene's germline CDR1 is SNHLY and CDR2 FYNNEI. Written as DNA, the CDR3 is TGTGCCAGCAGTGTAGGCGCAGGCGGTAATTCACCCCTCCACTTT. It yields the protein CASSVGAGGNSPLHF.

This clonotype was picked up many times. The chain recombines TRBV7-2 with TRBJ2-2, with 10 bases matching TRBD1. V gave up 3 bases and J gave up 4 bases; unmatched junction bases: 2. In germline, CDR1 is SGHTA, CDR2 FQGNSA. The CDR3 loop spans 15 amino acids. CDR3 in amino acids: CASSLGQGFTGELFF. The CDR3 DNA sequence: TGTGCCAGCAGCTTGGGACAGGGGTTCACCGGGGAGCTGTTTTTT.

Many counts were recorded for this clonotype. The chain is built from TRBV7-6 and TRBJ2-2, with D tentatively TRBD2 (5 bases). The V and J ends lost 5 bases and 0 bases respectively, with 16 bases between them. Germline loops: CDR1 SGHVS, CDR2 FNYEAQ. CDR3 length: 17 residues. The CDR3 nucleotides are TGTGCCAGCAGCCTAAGCAGCGGTCCCGCGAACACCGGGGAGCTGTTTTTT. Translation gives CASSLSSGPANTGELFF.

This clonotype was seen repeatedly, ten times or more. The chain couples TRBV7-2 to TRBJ2-7; no firm D call. V was clipped by 1 base and J by 3 bases, with 10 bases between them. CDR3 size: 14 residues. CDR1 is SGHTA and CDR2 is FQGNSA in the germline V gene. The CDR3 loop reads CASSLVGTYYEQYF. CDR3 DNA: TGTGCCAGCAGCTTAGTGGGCACTTACTACGAGCAGTACTTC.

In this sample, this clonotype turned up many times. This chain uses TRBV7-8 with TRBJ1-2, with D possibly matching TRBD1 (5 bases). Germline lookup yields CDR1 SGHVS and CDR2 FQNEAQ. The ends were cut back, 1 base at V and 5 bases at J, with 14 bases in the middle. The CDR3 is 15 residues long. CDR3 in amino acids: CASSLDGGVGYGYTF. CDR3 nucleotide sequence: TGTGCCAGCAGCTTAGATGGGGGAGTAGGGTATGGCTACACCTTC.

There are many counts of this clonotype. Germline is not matched at one junction end, which may reflect a read error. This chain joins TRBV7-2 and TRBJ1-1, with 7 bases identical to TRBD1. The CDR3 spans 15 residues. CDR1 and CDR2 (germline): SGHTA, FQGNSA. The CDR3 loop is CASSLAPQGNAEAFF. CDR3 in DNA: TGTGCCAGCAGCTTAGCGCCACAGGGGAACGCTGAAGCTTTCTTT.

This clonotype was observed many times. The V and J genes are TRBV12-3 or TRBV12-4 and TRBJ1-6, with no clear D. The V end was cut by 1 base, the J end by 4 bases, with 17 bases between. The CDR3 contains 18 residues. This CDR3 reads CASSLGIRTSAYNSPLHF. The CDR3 DNA is TGTGCCAGCAGTTTAGGGATCAGAACGTCTGCATATAATTCACCCCTCCACTTT.

In the case of this clonotype: The junction shows a germline mismatch at one end, possibly a read error. This chain uses TRBV7-2 with TRBJ2-1; 7 nucleotides agree with TRBD1. Germline loops: CDR1 SGHTA, CDR2 FQGNSA. The CDR3 contains 16 residues. The CDR3 loop is CASSLERTGPGYEQCF. The CDR3 DNA reads TGTGCCAGCAGCTTAGAGAGGACAGGCCCAGGATATGAGCAGTGCTTC.

In this sample, this clonotype turned up many times. The chain uses TRBV7-3 and TRBJ1-5; D ambiguous. This CDR3 contains 17 residues. The germline V gene encodes CDR1 SGHTA and CDR2 FQGTGA. The V and J ends lost 6 bases and 0 bases respectively, with 18 bases between them. The CDR3 reads CASRSALGEYSNQPQHF. The CDR3 region has the DNA TGTGCCAGCAGATCCGCCCTGGGAGAGTATAGCAATCAGCCCCAGCATTTT.